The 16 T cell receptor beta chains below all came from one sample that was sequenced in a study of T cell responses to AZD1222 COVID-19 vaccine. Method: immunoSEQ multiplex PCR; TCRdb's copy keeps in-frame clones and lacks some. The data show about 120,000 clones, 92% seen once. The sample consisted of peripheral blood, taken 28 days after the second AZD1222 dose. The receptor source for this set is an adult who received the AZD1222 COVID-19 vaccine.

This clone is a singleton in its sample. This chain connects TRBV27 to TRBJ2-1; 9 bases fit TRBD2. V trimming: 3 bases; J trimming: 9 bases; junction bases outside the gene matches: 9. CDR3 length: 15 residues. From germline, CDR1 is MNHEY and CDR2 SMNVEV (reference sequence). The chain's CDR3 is CASSLGLAGWFEQFF. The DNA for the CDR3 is TGTGCCAGCAGTTTGGGCCTAGCGGGATGGTTTGAGCAGTTCTTC.

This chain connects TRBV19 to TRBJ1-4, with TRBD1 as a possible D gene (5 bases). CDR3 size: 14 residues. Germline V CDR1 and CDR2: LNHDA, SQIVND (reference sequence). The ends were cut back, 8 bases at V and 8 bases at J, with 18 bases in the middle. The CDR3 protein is CASQSWGEGEKLFF. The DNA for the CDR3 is TGTGCCAGTCAGAGTTGGGGCGAAGGGGAAAAACTGTTTTTT.

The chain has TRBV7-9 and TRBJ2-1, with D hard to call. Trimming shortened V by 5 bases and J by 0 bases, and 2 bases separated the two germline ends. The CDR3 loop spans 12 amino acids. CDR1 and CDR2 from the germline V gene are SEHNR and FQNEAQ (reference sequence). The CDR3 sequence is CASSGSYNEQFF. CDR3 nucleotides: TGTGCCAGCAGCGGCTCCTACAATGAGCAGTTCTTC.

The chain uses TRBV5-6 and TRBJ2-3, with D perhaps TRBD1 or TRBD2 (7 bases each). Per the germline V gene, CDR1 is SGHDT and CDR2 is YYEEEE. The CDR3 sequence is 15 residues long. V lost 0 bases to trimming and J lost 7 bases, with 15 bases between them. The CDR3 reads CASSLGLAGGNTQYF. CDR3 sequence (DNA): TGTGCCAGCAGCTTGGGACTAGCAGGGGGAAATACGCAGTATTTT.

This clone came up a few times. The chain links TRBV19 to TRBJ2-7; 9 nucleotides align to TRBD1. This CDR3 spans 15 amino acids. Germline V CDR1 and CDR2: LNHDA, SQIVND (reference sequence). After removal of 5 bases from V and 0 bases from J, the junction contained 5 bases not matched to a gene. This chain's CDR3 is CASSSPGQGSYEQYF. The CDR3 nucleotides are TGTGCCAGTAGTTCCCCGGGACAGGGCTCCTACGAGCAGTACTTC.

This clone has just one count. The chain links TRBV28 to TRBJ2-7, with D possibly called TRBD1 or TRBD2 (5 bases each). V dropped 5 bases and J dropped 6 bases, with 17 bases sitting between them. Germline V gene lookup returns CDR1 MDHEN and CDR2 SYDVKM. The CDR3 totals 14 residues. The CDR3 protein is CASSNTGPLPEQYF. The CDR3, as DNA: TGTGCCAGCAGTAATACGGGACCCCTACCCGAGCAGTACTTC.

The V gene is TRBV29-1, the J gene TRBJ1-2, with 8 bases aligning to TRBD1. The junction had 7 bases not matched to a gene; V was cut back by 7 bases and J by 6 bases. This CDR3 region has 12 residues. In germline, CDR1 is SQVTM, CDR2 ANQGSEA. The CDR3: CSALDRGDGYTF. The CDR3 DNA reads TGCAGCGCCCTAGACAGGGGTGATGGCTACACCTTC.

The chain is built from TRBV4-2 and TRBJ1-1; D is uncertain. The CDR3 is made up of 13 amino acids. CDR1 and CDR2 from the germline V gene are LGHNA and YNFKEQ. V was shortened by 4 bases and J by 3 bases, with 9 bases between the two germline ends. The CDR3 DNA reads TGTGCCAGCAGCCCCGACCGGGACACTGAAGCTTTCTTT. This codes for CASSPDRDTEAFF.

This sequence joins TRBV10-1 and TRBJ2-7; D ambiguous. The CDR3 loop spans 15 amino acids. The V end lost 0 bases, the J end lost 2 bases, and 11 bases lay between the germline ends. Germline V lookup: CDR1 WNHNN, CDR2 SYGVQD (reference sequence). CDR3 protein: CASSESIGVAYEQYF. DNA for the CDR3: TGCGCCAGCAGTGAGTCGATTGGGGTTGCCTACGAGCAGTACTTC.

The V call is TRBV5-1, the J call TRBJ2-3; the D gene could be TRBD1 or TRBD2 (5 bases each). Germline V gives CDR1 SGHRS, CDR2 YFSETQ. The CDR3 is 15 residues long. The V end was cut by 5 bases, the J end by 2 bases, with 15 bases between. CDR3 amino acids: CASRGAGTPTDTQYF. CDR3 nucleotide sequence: TGCGCCAGCAGGGGTGCCGGGACCCCCACAGATACGCAGTATTTT.

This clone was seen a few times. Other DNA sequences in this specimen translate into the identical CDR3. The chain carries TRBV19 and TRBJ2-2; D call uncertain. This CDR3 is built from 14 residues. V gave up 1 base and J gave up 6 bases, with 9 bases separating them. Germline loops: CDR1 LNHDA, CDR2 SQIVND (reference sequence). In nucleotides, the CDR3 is TGTGCCAGTAGTATAGTAGGTCTTGCCGGGGAGCTGTTTTTT. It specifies CASSIVGLAGELFF. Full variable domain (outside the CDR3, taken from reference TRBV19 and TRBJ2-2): DGGITQSPKYLFRKEGQNVTLSCEQNLNHDAMYWYRQDPGQGLRLIYYSQIVNDFQKGDIAEGYSVSREKKESFPLTVTSAQKNPTAFYLCASSIVGLAGELFFGEGSRLTVL.

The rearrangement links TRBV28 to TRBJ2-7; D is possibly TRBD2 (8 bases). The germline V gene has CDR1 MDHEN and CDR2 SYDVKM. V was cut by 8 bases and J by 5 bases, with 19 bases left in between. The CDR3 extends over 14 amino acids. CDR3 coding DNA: TGTGCCAGCCAAGGGGGCGGGAGGTGGAACGAGCAGTACTTC. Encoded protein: CASQGGGRWNEQYF.

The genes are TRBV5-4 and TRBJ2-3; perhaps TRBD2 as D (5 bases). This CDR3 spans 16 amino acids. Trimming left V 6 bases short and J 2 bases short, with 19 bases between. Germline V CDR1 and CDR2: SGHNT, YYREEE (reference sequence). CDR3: CASTPGRSQNTDTQYF. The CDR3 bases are TGTGCCAGCACCCCTGGGAGATCCCAAAACACAGATACGCAGTATTTT.

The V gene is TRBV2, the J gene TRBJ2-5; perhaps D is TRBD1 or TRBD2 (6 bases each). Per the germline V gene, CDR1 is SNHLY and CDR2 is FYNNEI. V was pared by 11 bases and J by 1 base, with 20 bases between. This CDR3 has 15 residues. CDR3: CAGGGASPVQETQYF. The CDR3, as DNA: TGTGCCGGGGGCGGGGCTAGCCCCGTCCAAGAGACCCAGTACTTC.

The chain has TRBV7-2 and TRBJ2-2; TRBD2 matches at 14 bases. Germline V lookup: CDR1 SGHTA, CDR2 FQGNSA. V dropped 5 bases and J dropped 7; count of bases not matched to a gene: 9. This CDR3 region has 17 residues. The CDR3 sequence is CASSPGTSGRRGGELFF. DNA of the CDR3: TGTGCCAGCAGCCCGGGGACTAGCGGGAGACGAGGCGGGGAGCTGTTTTTT. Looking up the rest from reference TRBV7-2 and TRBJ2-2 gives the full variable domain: GAGVSQSPSNKVTEKGKDVELRCDPISGHTALYWYRQSLGQGLEFLIYFQGNSAPDKSGLPSDRFSAERTGGSVSTLTIQRTQQEDSAVYLCASSPGTSGRRGGELFFGEGSRLTVL.

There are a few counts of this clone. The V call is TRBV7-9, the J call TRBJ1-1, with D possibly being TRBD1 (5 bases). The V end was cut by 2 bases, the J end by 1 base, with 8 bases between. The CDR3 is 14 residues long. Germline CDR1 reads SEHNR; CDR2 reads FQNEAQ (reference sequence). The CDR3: CASSLQGPNTEAFF. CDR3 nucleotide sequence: TGTGCCAGCAGCTTACAGGGACCGAACACTGAAGCTTTCTTT.